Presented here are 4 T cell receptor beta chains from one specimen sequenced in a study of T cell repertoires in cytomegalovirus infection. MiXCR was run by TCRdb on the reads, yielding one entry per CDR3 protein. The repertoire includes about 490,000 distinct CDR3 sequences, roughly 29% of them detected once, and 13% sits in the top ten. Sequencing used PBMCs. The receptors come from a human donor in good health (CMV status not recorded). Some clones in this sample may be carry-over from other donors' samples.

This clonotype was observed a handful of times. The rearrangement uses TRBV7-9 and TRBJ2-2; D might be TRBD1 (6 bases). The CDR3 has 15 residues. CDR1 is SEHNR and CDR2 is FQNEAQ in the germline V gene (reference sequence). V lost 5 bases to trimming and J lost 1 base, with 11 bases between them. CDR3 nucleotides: TGTGCCAGCAGCCTGGGACACGGGAACACCGGGGAGCTGTTTTTT. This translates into CASSLGHGNTGELFF. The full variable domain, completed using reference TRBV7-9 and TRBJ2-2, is DTGVSQNPRHKITKRGQNVTFRCDPISEHNRLYWYRQTLGQGPEFLTYFQNEAQLEKSRLLSDRFSAERPKGSFSTLEIQRTEQGDSAMYLCASSLGHGNTGELFFGEGSRLTVL.

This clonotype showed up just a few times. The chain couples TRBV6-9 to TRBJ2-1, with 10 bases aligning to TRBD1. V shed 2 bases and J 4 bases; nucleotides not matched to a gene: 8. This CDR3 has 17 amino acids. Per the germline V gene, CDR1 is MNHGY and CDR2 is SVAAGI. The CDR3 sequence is CASSYKIRDRGYNEQFF. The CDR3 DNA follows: TGTGCCAGCAGTTATAAGATAAGGGACAGGGGATACAATGAGCAGTTCTTC.

CDR3 sequence reads: CASSFSGTGSYEQYF. The CDR3 bases are TGCGCCAGCAGCTTCTCCGGGACAGGCTCCTACGAGCAGTACTTC. This sequence joins TRBV5-1 and TRBJ2-7, with 8 bases identical to TRBD1. This CDR3 is 15 amino acids long. CDR1 and CDR2 (germline): SGHRS, YFSETQ. The ends lost 2 bases at V and 0 bases at J; junction bases unmatched: 4.

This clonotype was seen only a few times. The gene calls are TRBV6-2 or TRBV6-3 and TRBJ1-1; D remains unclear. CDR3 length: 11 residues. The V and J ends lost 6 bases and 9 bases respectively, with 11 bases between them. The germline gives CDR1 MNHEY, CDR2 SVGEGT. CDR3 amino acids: CASSSTLQAFF. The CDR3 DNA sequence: TGTGCCAGCAGCTCAACATTACAAGCTTTCTTT.